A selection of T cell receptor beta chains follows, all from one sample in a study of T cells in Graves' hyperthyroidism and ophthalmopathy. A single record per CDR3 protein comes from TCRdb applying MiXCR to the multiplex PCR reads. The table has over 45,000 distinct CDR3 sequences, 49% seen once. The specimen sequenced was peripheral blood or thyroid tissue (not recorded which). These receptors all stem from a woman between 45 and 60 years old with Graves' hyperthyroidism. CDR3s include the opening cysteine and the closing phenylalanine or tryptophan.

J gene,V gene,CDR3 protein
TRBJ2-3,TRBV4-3,CASSQLTPYGAGVSDTQYF
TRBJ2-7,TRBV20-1,CSVQTSGRPREQYF
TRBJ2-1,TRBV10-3,CAISGRTTAYNEQFF
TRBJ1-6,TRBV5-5,CASSSRQGNSPLHF
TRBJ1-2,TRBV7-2,CASSPQAYGYTF
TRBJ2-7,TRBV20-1,CSARGGQGAYEQYF
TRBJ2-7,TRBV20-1,CSARDRDRVDEQYF
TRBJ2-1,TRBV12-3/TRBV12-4,CASSSALNEQFF
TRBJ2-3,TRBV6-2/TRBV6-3,CASGLAARGDTQYF
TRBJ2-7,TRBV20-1,CSAPTRLAQCYEQYF
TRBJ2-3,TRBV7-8,CASSLGTSGRAGTDTQYF
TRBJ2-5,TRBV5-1,CASASTSQETQYF
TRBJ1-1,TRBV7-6,CASSDYRIPGHLNTEAFF
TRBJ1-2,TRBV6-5,CASSSGQADGYTF
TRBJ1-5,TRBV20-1,CSALTEIAQHF
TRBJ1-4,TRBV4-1,CASRQDRVGIEKLFF
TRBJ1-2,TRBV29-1,CSGQGAGYTF
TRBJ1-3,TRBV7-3,CASSLRGGYTVNTIYF
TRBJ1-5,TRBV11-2,CASSTDRGDQPQHF
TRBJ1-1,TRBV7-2,CASSPQPGWEAFF
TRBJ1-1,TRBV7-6,CASSAGPGIGEAFF
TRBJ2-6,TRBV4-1,CASSPDRASGANVLTF
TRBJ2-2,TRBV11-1,CASSPPGELFF
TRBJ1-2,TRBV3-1,CASSYDKNYGYTF
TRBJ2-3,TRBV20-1,CSARWADTQYF
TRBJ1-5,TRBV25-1,CASRGGGYQPQHF
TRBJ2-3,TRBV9,CASSVGTSQADTQYF
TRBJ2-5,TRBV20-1,CSARDGRERAQYF
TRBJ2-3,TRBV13,CASKQAGGRTDTQYF
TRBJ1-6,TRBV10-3,CAIRAAGGDGLMDSPLHF
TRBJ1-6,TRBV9,CASSPQGQGDSPLHF
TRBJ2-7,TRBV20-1,CSAARDLEYEQYF
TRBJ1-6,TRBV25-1,CASSETGFRSPLHF
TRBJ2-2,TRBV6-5,CASSYGTGLAGELFF
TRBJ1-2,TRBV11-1,CASSFYICSTRDRGTAYGYTF
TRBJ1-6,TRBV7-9,CASSFRTGGYNSPLHF
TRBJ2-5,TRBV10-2,CASSDPRGVADGQETQYF
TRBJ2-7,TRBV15,CATSSWGLAYEQYF
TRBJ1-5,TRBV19,CASSWTGASNQPQHF
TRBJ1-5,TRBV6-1,CASRVWSNQPQHF
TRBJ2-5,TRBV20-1,CSAPGLAGGTGETQYF
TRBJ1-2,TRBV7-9,CASSSGTGGYGYTF
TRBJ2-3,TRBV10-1,CASSEEGSSTDTQYF
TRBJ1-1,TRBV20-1,CSARDQGLNTKASF
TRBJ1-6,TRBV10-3,CATGPTGDNSPLHF
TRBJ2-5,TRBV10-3,CAISAPGEVETQYF
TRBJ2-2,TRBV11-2,CASSLGREAGELFF
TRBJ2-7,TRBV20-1,CSARDQSSGRSYEQYF